This T cell receptor beta chain stems from a study of blood T cells in healthy people across ages. Study findings and constraints: Older individuals had lower TCR beta diversity per million T cells (the decline was roughly linear).

They isolated at least 6 million PBMCs from each sample. At least 5.5 micrograms of total RNA were extracted per sample. Through a sample-barcoded 5' primer and a J-beta primer mix, a second PCR was run for about 7 to 12 cycles. The template-switch adaptor was a 5' adaptor with 12 random nucleotides. It tagged each cDNA molecule. TCRdb used MiXCR to reprocess the 5' RACE reads, holding one entry per CDR3 protein. The sample carries about 730,000 distinct CDR3 sequences, about 42% recorded once. The germline CDR1 and CDR2 sequences are KGHSH and LQKENI. The length of the CDR3 is 17 residues. This clonotype has more than one count but fewer than ten. Its specificity is unknown.

This TCR was sampled from a woman aged 55-70 years in good health. This chain links TRBV18 with TRBJ2-1; no definite D call. The DNA end favors TRBJ2-7, so the J call may be wrong. Source material: blood. Written as DNA, the CDR3 is TGTGCCAGCTCACCACCGACCGGCACCCGCTCCTACAATGAGCAGTACTTC. The encoded protein is CASSPPTGTRSYNEQYF.